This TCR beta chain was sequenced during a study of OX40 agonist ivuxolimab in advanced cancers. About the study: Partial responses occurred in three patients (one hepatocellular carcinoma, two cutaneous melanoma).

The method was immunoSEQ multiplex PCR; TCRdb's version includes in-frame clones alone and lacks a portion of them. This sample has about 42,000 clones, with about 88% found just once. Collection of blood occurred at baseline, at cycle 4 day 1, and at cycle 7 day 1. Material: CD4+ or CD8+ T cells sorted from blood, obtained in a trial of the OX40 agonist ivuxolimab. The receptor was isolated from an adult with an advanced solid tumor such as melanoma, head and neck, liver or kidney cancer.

The CDR3 loop reads CASSSIMTPTSGVPAGELFF. In DNA, the CDR3 is TGTGCCAGCAGCTCCATTATGACGCCGACTTCAGGGGTCCCGGCCGGGGAGCTGTTTTTT. This sequence joins TRBV7-3 and TRBJ2-2; D is possibly TRBD1 (6 bases). V was clipped by 4 bases and J by 6 bases, with 30 bases between them. This CDR3 has 20 amino acids. The germline CDR1 and CDR2 sequences are SGHTA and FQGTGA.